This T cell receptor (beta chain) originates from a study of technical replicates of blood from a handful of donors. The germline V gene encodes CDR1 LNHNV and CDR2 YYDKDF (reference sequence). Trimming removed 1 base from V and 0 bases from J, with 13 bases in between. CDR3 length: 17 amino acids. The method was immunoSEQ multiplex PCR; TCRdb's version includes in-frame clones alone and lacks a portion of them. The sample has about 76,000 clones, around 97% seen once. Sequenced sample: T cells isolated from PBMCs. The TCR was taken from a human donor in good health. The chain uses TRBV15 and TRBJ1-3; D possibly corresponds to TRBD1 (5 bases). The CDR3 is CATSRADSLLSGNTIYF. DNA for the CDR3: TGTGCCACCAGCAGAGCCGACAGTCTTCTCTCTGGAAACACCATATATTTT.